This is a list of T cell receptor beta chains from one sample in a study of T-cell memory formation after mild COVID-19. TCRdb reprocessed the 5' RACE reads via MiXCR and lists one record per CDR3 protein. Of 190,000 or so distinct CDR3 sequences listed, roughly a tenth are singletons. Sequences were obtained from PBMCs or a T cell subset sorted from them (not recorded which). The receptors derive from a man aged 18 to 30 who had mild COVID-19 (a few samples of this study predate the infection). Cell type and time point are not known. Each CDR3 is given with its conserved first and last residue. D genes are given only for firm matches. Not every row has a clone size; where given, it reads once, few, many or a size class.

CDR3nt: TGTGCCAGCGCTTCGGGGACTCGGCAGTACTTC
CDR3aa: CASASGTRQYF
d_gene: -
v_gene: TRBV12-3/TRBV12-4
abundance: once
j_gene: TRBJ2-5

CDR3nt: TGTGCCAGCTCACCGGGGGCAGAAGAGACCCAGTACTTC
CDR3aa: CASSPGAEETQYF
d_gene: -
v_gene: TRBV18
abundance: -
j_gene: TRBJ2-5

CDR3nt: TGCGCCAGCAGCTTGTCAGGGCTGAGTGAAAAACTGTTTTTT
CDR3aa: CASSLSGLSEKLFF
d_gene: -
v_gene: TRBV5-1
abundance: -
j_gene: TRBJ1-4

CDR3nt: TGCAGTGCTAGAGTCACGGGGGAGGGAGGCTACACCTTC
CDR3aa: CSARVTGEGGYTF
d_gene: -
v_gene: TRBV20-1
abundance: -
j_gene: TRBJ1-2

CDR3nt: TGTGCCAGCAGTCCTGACAGGGTAGGCCAGCCCCAGCATTTT
CDR3aa: CASSPDRVGQPQHF
d_gene: TRBD1
v_gene: TRBV27
abundance: many
j_gene: TRBJ1-5

CDR3nt: TGTGCCAGCAGCATCCTACGACAGGGCGGAACCACAGATACGCAGTATTTT
CDR3aa: CASSILRQGGTTDTQYF
d_gene: TRBD1
v_gene: TRBV7-8
abundance: few
j_gene: TRBJ2-3

CDR3nt: TGTGCCAGCAGCTTGGTCGTGGCTAATCGTCATGAGCAGTTCTTC
CDR3aa: CASSLVVANRHEQFF
d_gene: -
v_gene: TRBV5-6
abundance: many
j_gene: TRBJ2-1

CDR3nt: TGTGCCAGCAGTCATGACGACAGGATACACACCTTC
CDR3aa: CASSHDDRIHTF
d_gene: -
v_gene: TRBV12-3/TRBV12-4
abundance: -
j_gene: TRBJ1-2

CDR3nt: TGTGCCAGCAGTTTACATCAGGGGGGCGAGGGAACAGATACGCAGTATTTT
CDR3aa: CASSLHQGGEGTDTQYF
d_gene: -
v_gene: TRBV28
abundance: -
j_gene: TRBJ2-3

CDR3nt: TGTGCCAGCAGTTACGCGACCTCTGGAAACACCATATATTTT
CDR3aa: CASSYATSGNTIYF
d_gene: -
v_gene: TRBV6-5
abundance: few
j_gene: TRBJ1-3

CDR3nt: TGTGCCAGCAGCCTTAGCGGGGGGGACACCGGGGAGCTGTTTTTT
CDR3aa: CASSLSGGDTGELFF
d_gene: TRBD2
v_gene: TRBV7-2
abundance: few
j_gene: TRBJ2-2

CDR3nt: TGCAGTGCTTACCTTCAGGGGAAGAGGTACAATGAGCAGTTCTTC
CDR3aa: CSAYLQGKRYNEQFF
d_gene: -
v_gene: TRBV20-1
abundance: -
j_gene: TRBJ2-1

CDR3nt: TGCGCCAGCAGCCATGGACAGAATACGCAGTATTTT
CDR3aa: CASSHGQNTQYF
d_gene: -
v_gene: TRBV4-1
abundance: -
j_gene: TRBJ2-3

CDR3nt: TGTGCCAGCTCACCACAGGGTAAAAACACTGAAGCTTTCTTT
CDR3aa: CASSPQGKNTEAFF
d_gene: -
v_gene: TRBV18
abundance: few
j_gene: TRBJ1-1

CDR3nt: TGTGCCAGCAGCCCTCGGACTAGCGGGGAAGCTACGCAGTATTTT
CDR3aa: CASSPRTSGEATQYF
d_gene: TRBD2
v_gene: TRBV5-4
abundance: few
j_gene: TRBJ2-3

CDR3nt: TGTGCCAGCAGCGCCGGGACTAGCGGTTACAATGAGCAGTTCTTC
CDR3aa: CASSAGTSGYNEQFF
d_gene: TRBD2
v_gene: TRBV9
abundance: many
j_gene: TRBJ2-1

CDR3nt: TGCGCCAGCAGCCAAGATCCAAGGACAGATACGCAGTATTTT
CDR3aa: CASSQDPRTDTQYF
d_gene: -
v_gene: TRBV4-1
abundance: -
j_gene: TRBJ2-3

CDR3nt: TGTGCCAGCAGTTACTTTAGCGGGGGTGAGCAGTTCTTC
CDR3aa: CASSYFSGGEQFF
d_gene: TRBD2
v_gene: TRBV6-2/TRBV6-3
abundance: many
j_gene: TRBJ2-1

CDR3nt: TGTGCCAGTAGTGACCGGGACAGGGCACTCAATGAGCAGTTCTTC
CDR3aa: CASSDRDRALNEQFF
d_gene: TRBD1
v_gene: TRBV19
abundance: -
j_gene: TRBJ2-1

CDR3nt: TGTGCCACCAGCAGAGGGGGACAGGGGAGTGAGCAGTTCTTC
CDR3aa: CATSRGGQGSEQFF
d_gene: TRBD1
v_gene: TRBV15
abundance: -
j_gene: TRBJ2-1

CDR3nt: TGCGCCAGCAGCCAAGCCGACGGAAACTATGGCTACACCTTC
CDR3aa: CASSQADGNYGYTF
d_gene: -
v_gene: TRBV4-3
abundance: -
j_gene: TRBJ1-2

CDR3nt: TGTGCCAGCAGTGTTGACCCCCTCAATGAGCAGTTCTTC
CDR3aa: CASSVDPLNEQFF
d_gene: -
v_gene: TRBV28
abundance: -
j_gene: TRBJ2-1

CDR3nt: TGTGCCAGCTCACCCCGTGGGTCCGGGGAGCTGTTTTTT
CDR3aa: CASSPRGSGELFF
d_gene: -
v_gene: TRBV18
abundance: few
j_gene: TRBJ2-2

CDR3nt: TGTGCCAGCAGTGAATACTCTAGTAGTATCTTC
CDR3aa: CASSEYSSSIF
d_gene: -
v_gene: TRBV2
abundance: -
j_gene: TRBJ2-1

CDR3nt: TGCGCCAGCAGTGAGACACGAATCTCTGGGGCCAACGTCCTGACTTTC
CDR3aa: CASSETRISGANVLTF
d_gene: -
v_gene: TRBV10-2
abundance: few
j_gene: TRBJ2-6

CDR3nt: TGTGCCAGCAGCGCCGGACAGGGGGGCATTCAGTACTTC
CDR3aa: CASSAGQGGIQYF
d_gene: TRBD1
v_gene: TRBV7-9
abundance: many
j_gene: TRBJ2-4

CDR3nt: TGCAGCGTCGGGACTAGCGGGCCCCATGAGCAGTTCTTC
CDR3aa: CSVGTSGPHEQFF
d_gene: TRBD2
v_gene: TRBV29-1
abundance: few
j_gene: TRBJ2-1

CDR3nt: TGTGCCAGCAGTGAATCAGGCAGGGGGGACACTGAAGCTTTCTTT
CDR3aa: CASSESGRGDTEAFF
d_gene: TRBD1
v_gene: TRBV25-1
abundance: few
j_gene: TRBJ1-1